The 18 T cell receptor beta chains listed next were all sequenced from one sample in a study of CXCR3-negative and CXCR3-positive naive CD8 T cells. Study-wide points: Hydrophobicity of TRB CDR3s was greater in CXCR3-positive naive cells than in CXCR3-negative naive cells.

Antigens of these TCRs are unknown. The TRB cDNA libraries were prepared by 5' RACE with UMI labels. TCRdb processed the 5' RACE reads again and assigns one entry to each CDR3 protein, with no DNA. Its listing shows 130,000 to 150,000 distinct CDR3 sequences. The sequenced material came from naive CXCR3+ CD8+ T cells from blood. Subset reported: CD45RO-CCR7+CD27+CD95- naive CD8+ T cells expressing CXCR3 (TNR3+). The source is a human donor in good health. Some clones in this sample may be carry-over from other donors' samples.

This chain joins TRBV25-1 and TRBJ2-1. The length of the CDR3 is 16 residues. Germline V CDR1 and CDR2: MGHDK, SYGVNS. CDR3 protein: CASSDIRTALYNEQFF.

The chain is built from TRBV12-3 or TRBV12-4 and TRBJ2-1; as DNA is missing, the TRBD2 call by TCRdb cannot be tested. The CDR3 loop spans 16 amino acids. CDR3 in amino acids: CASSSLGGGPDNEKFF.

CDR3 residues: CASSFLTGPQETQYF. V is TRBV5-5 and J is TRBJ2-5; TCRdb lists TRBD1, though no DNA is available to test this call. The CDR3 extends over 15 amino acids. CDR1 and CDR2 (germline): SGHKS, YYEKEE (reference sequence).

J is TRBJ2-7 and V is TRBV7-9; the D gene TCRdb calls, TRBD2, cannot be checked with no DNA. Germline V CDR1 and CDR2: SEHNR, FQNEAQ (reference sequence). The CDR3 extends over 14 amino acids. The CDR3 region is CASSLRREGLEQYF.

The rearrangement links TRBV5-1 to TRBJ1-2. The CDR3 totals 13 residues. CDR1 and CDR2 (germline): SGHRS, YFSETQ. The CDR3 sequence: CASSLERNYGYTF.

The chain links TRBV12-3 or TRBV12-4 to TRBJ2-1; TCRdb gives TRBD2 as the D gene, but with no DNA this cannot be confirmed. This CDR3 comprises 16 residues. CDR3 sequence: CASSELAYTTGNEQFF.

V gene TRBV7-2 combines with J gene TRBJ2-1; TCRdb's D gene call, TRBD1, goes unchecked for lack of DNA. This CDR3 spans 15 amino acids. Germline V CDR1 and CDR2: SGHTA, FQGNSA. The CDR3 protein is CASSLDLGRDNEQFF.

The chain recombines TRBV15 with TRBJ2-1; TCRdb returns TRBD1, unconfirmable since there is no DNA. Germline loops: CDR1 LNHNV, CDR2 YYDKDF (reference sequence). This CDR3 is built from 18 residues. CDR3: CATSDKTGTGGVFDEQFF.

The rearrangement joins TRBV23-1 to TRBJ1-1. TRBV23-1 carries the ORF label, with uncertain function. The CDR3 contains 14 residues. The CDR3 is CASSLNRQNTEAFF.

This chain links TRBV28 with TRBJ2-5. Germline V CDR1 and CDR2: MDHEN, SYDVKM. The CDR3 is 16 residues long. The CDR3 here is CASSPRVTYDQETQYF.

V gene TRBV29-1 combines with J gene TRBJ2-6. From germline, CDR1 is SQVTM and CDR2 ANQGSEA. The CDR3 sequence is 12 residues long. The CDR3 spells CSVLSGANVLTF. Full variable domain (missing parts from reference TRBV29-1 and TRBJ2-6): SAVISQKPSRDICQRGTSLTIQCQVDSQVTMMFWYRQQPGQSLTLIATANQGSEATYESGFVIDKFPISRPNLTFSTLTVSNMSPEDSSIYLCSVLSGANVLTFGAGSRLTVL.

This chain links TRBV10-3 with TRBJ1-1; TCRdb's D call, TRBD1, is unchecked because there is no DNA. The CDR3 length is 13 residues. Germline CDR1 reads ENHRY; CDR2 reads SYGVKD. CDR3 sequence: CAITGARETEAFF.

The chain couples TRBV7-8 to TRBJ2-3; TCRdb designates TRBD2, a call that cannot be tested without DNA. Per the germline V gene, CDR1 is SGHVS and CDR2 is FQNEAQ. This CDR3 region has 18 residues. CDR3 protein: CASSPGGLAGGPTNTQYF.

The chain carries TRBV5-1 and TRBJ2-7; TCRdb names TRBD2, which stays unverified in the absence of DNA. CDR1 is SGHRS and CDR2 is YFSETQ in the germline V gene. The CDR3 runs to 14 residues. The CDR3: CASSLTSGPNEQYF.

The chain couples TRBV6-2 or TRBV6-3 to TRBJ2-7; TCRdb returns TRBD1, unconfirmable since there is no DNA. CDR3 size: 20 residues. Germline V gene lookup returns CDR1 MNHEY and CDR2 SVGEGT. CDR3 amino acids: CASRQRGDLAFRQDPYEQYF.

V and J are TRBV29-1 and TRBJ2-5. From germline, CDR1 is SQVTM and CDR2 ANQGSEA. The CDR3 totals 13 residues. This CDR3 reads CSVEPLYQETQYF.

The chain uses TRBV12-3 or TRBV12-4 and TRBJ1-1. The CDR3 extends over 14 amino acids. This chain's CDR3 is CASSFFIVNTEAFF.

The V gene is TRBV12-3 or TRBV12-4, the J gene TRBJ1-1; with no DNA, the TCRdb D assignment of TRBD1 cannot be verified. The CDR3 contains 14 residues. CDR3 region: CASRPGHRNTEAFF.